This T cell receptor beta chain was found in a study of blood T cell repertoires in COVID-19. Study-level information: The United States, Italy and Spain provided the acute and convalescent COVID-19 samples. The cDNA or gDNA used as material had been derived from T cells, B-cell-depleted T cells, or PBMCs.

Only in-frame clones appear in the TCRdb table, and some are missing; sequencing was by immunoSEQ multiplex PCR. The repertoire has 90,000 to 100,000 clones, around 80% of them found once; the top ten carry 3.5% to 5%. The sample comprised peripheral blood. The clonotype originates from a man aged 55 to 70 with acute or convalescent COVID-19.

The CDR3 coding sequence is TGTGCCAGCAGTCCCACGACAGGGTTTGGCTACACCTTC. This translates into CASSPTTGFGYTF. V is TRBV6-2 or TRBV6-3 and J is TRBJ1-2; 7 positions agree with TRBD1. V lost 5 bases, J lost 7 bases, and 7 bases stayed unmatched. The CDR3 runs 13 residues. CDR1 and CDR2 from the germline V gene are MNHEY and SVGEGT.